This T cell receptor beta chain stems from a study of T cells in Graves' hyperthyroidism and ophthalmopathy. Not enrolled were patients with uncontrolled infection, other autoimmune disease, pregnancy or lactation. The diagnoses drew upon clinical symptoms, serum thyroxine and TRAb, thyroid ultrasound and orbital computed tomography. This clonotype was found once. Its antigen is as yet unknown. Study conclusions and caveats: Blood held most thyroid clonotypes expanded above 0.001 frequency.

CDR3 length equals 15 residues. V was pared by 4 bases and J by 9 bases, with 16 bases between. CDR1 is LGHNT, CDR2 FRNRAP, per germline. TCR beta CDR3 regions were amplified from RNA transcripts. TCR CDR3 underwent first-round RT-PCR with the HTBI primer set. TCRdb reanalysed the multiplex PCR reads using MiXCR and keeps one entry per CDR3 protein. The repertoire holds about 540,000 distinct CDR3 sequences, with about 45% as singletons. The chain carries TRBV12-5 and TRBJ1-6; perhaps TRBD1 as D (5 bases). Sequenced: peripheral blood or thyroid tissue (not recorded which). This sequence originates from a woman younger than 35 with Graves' hyperthyroidism. The CDR3 sequence is CASGSSGAGGSPLHF. The CDR3 DNA is TGTGCTAGTGGTTCCTCCGGGGCCGGAGGTTCACCCCTCCACTTT.